The present entry profiles one T cell receptor beta chain with its context. Germline assignment: CDR1 SGHRS and CDR2 YFSETQ. The CDR3 is 15 residues long. Trimming took 1 base from V and 2 from J, leaving 11 bases between them. This sample was included in a study of blood T cell repertoires in COVID-19. The wider study: Both acute and convalescent COVID-19 samples were obtained from the United States, Italy and Spain. The cDNA or gDNA used as material had been derived from T cells, B-cell-depleted T cells, or PBMCs.

Produced via immunoSEQ multiplex PCR; TCRdb's table is partial and in-frame only. This table has roughly 280,000 clones, about 90% appearing once. The sequenced sample was PBMCs or T cells enriched from blood (not recorded which). The source is a woman between 25 and 40 years old with acute COVID-19. V is TRBV5-1 and J is TRBJ2-3, with a weak D call TRBD1 (5 bases). The CDR3 protein is CASSLRYRNTDTQYF. CDR3 in DNA: TGCGCCAGCAGCTTGCGGTACAGGAACACAGATACGCAGTATTTT.